A few counts support the clone carrying this T cell receptor beta chain. The memory fraction was CD4+CD45RO+CD25- cells. After constant-region reverse-primer amplification, full-length variable regions underwent semi-nested PCR with Nested Universal Primer A. TCRdb re-derived calls from the 5' RACE reads in MiXCR, one entry per CDR3 protein. The data contain roughly 40,000 distinct CDR3 sequences, 25% to 35% of them singletons. CDR3 length equals 15 residues. Trimming pared 3 bases from V and 1 base from J, leaving 13 bases between. The sequence came from a female donor with breast cancer. Sequencing was done on a sample of memory CD4+ T cells sorted from a lymph node. Subset noted: memory CD4+ T cells, CD4+CD45RO+CD25-. V gene TRBV12-3 or TRBV12-4 combines with J gene TRBJ2-7; no clear D gene. As DNA, the CDR3 is TGTGCCAGCAGTTTTGACCCGGACGGATCCTACGAGCAGTACTTC. Its translation is CASSFDPDGSYEQYF.